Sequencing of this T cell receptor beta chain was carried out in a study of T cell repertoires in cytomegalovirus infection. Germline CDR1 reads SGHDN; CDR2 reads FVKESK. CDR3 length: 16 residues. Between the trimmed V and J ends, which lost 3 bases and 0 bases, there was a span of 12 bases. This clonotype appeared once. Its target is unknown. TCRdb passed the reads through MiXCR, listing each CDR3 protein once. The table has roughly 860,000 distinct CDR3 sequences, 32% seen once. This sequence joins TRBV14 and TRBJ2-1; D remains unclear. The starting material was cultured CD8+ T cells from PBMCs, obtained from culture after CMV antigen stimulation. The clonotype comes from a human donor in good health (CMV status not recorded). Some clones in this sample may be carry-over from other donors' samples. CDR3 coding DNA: TGTGCCAGCAGCCAGCCTGGCGTCGGCTCCTACAATGAGCAGTTCTTC. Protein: CASSQPGVGSYNEQFF.